Included here is one T cell receptor (beta chain) sequence, with context. Its target is not known. This entry is derived from a study of lymphopenia after photon versus proton radiotherapy. Study-wide results and limits: Better survival with proton therapy was suggested as possible, not demonstrated. Proton therapy kept repertoires fairly stable, unlike photons, which gained effector/memory cells.

V gave up 4 bases and J gave up 7 bases, with 16 bases separating them. The CDR3 has 14 amino acids. Germline V gene lookup returns CDR1 GTSNPN and CDR2 SVGIG (reference sequence). The repertoire was sequenced with immunoSEQ multiplex PCR; TCRdb's copy has only in-frame clones and lacks some. Found here are 25,000 to 35,000 clones, 80% to 90% of them singletons; the top ten hold 6% to 8.5%. The TCR comes from a woman aged 70 to 79 with pancreatic cancer. Some clones in this sample may be carry-over from other donors' samples. Sequencing used peripheral blood, obtained from a patient treated with proton-based radiotherapy. The chain couples TRBV30 to TRBJ2-2, with D uncertain. CDR3 in DNA: TGTGCCTGGACCCCCCAGGCAGCGAGCGGGGAGCTGTTTTTT. It translates to CAWTPQAASGELFF.